This TCR beta chain derives from a study of T cells after yellow fever vaccination. Whole-study findings and limits: The bulk population could contribute abundant contaminating clonotypes to FACS-sorted repertoires. Weaker, the secondary response peaked sooner, at day 5 versus 15.

Notes on this clonotype: No antigen is known for it.

TCR cDNA was made by 5'RACE template switching, adding a universal primer site and UMIs. TCRdb independently ran MiXCR on the 5' RACE reads; one entry per CDR3 protein. The sample includes approximately 550,000 distinct CDR3 sequences, about 19% of them seen just once. The CDR3 runs 20 residues. With 3 bases clipped from V and 0 bases from J, the junction kept 17 bases outside the gene matches. Per the germline V gene, CDR1 is SGHRS and CDR2 is YFSETQ. The chain combines TRBV5-1 with TRBJ2-3, with 9 bases aligning to TRBD2. This receptor was obtained from a man aged 30-40 years who received the YFV17D yellow fever vaccine. The sample here was PBMCs, taken 15 days after the yellow fever booster vaccination. The CDR3 bases are TGCGCCAGCAGCTCAATCGGCAGGAGACTAGCGGCAGATAGCACAGATACGCAGTATTTT. Its translation: CASSSIGRRLAADSTDTQYF. Complete variable domain (other parts from reference TRBV5-1 and TRBJ2-3): KAGVTQTPRYLIKTRGQQVTLSCSPISGHRSVSWYQQTPGQGLQFLFEYFSETQRNKGNFPGRFSGRQFSNSRSEMNVSTLELGDSALYLCASSSIGRRLAADSTDTQYFGPGTRLTVL.